Listed below are T cell receptor beta chains from one sample, sequenced in a study of blood T cells in healthy people across ages. TCRdb recomputed calls from the 5' RACE reads with MiXCR, one row per CDR3 protein. The sample lists 600,000 or so distinct CDR3 sequences; about 30% were seen once. The sequencing sample was made of blood. These receptors came from a woman aged 80 or older in good health. CDR3s include the opening cysteine and the closing phenylalanine or tryptophan. A D gene is named only where the DNA matches it firmly. Clone size is shown for a subset of rows, as once, few, many or a class of expanded clone.

v_gene,len,j_gene,abundance,d_gene,CDR3aa,CDR3nt
TRBV12-3/TRBV12-4,14,TRBJ2-7,-,TRBD1,CASSFRQGQGGQYF,TGTGCCAGCAGTTTCCGACAGGGGCAAGGTGGGCAGTACTTC
TRBV7-3,14,TRBJ1-2,-,TRBD1,CASSDRGDNYGYTF,TGTGCCAGCAGCGACAGGGGCGATAACTATGGCTACACCTTC
TRBV13,20,TRBJ2-2,-,TRBD2,CAGSLGIPAAGATNTGELFF,TGTGCCGGCAGCTTAGGTATCCCGGCAGCGGGGGCGACGAACACCGGGGAGCTGTTTTTT
TRBV6-5,16,TRBJ1-2,few,-,CASSYSPRGRGYGYTF,TGTGCCAGCAGTTACTCCCCTCGGGGTAGGGGGTATGGCTACACCTTC
TRBV27,13,TRBJ1-2,many,-,CASSYGPNYGYTF,TGTGCCAGCAGTTATGGTCCTAACTATGGCTACACCTTC
TRBV6-5,13,TRBJ2-7,many,TRBD1,CASSGQGGVQQYF,TGTGCCAGCAGTGGACAGGGGGGGGTACAGCAGTACTTC
TRBV27,13,TRBJ1-2,many,-,CASSPSPNYGYTF,TGTGCCAGCAGTCCCTCACCAAACTATGGCTACACCTTC
TRBV7-3,14,TRBJ1-1,few,-,CASTPRGINTEAFF,TGTGCCAGCACCCCTAGGGGGATAAACACTGAAGCTTTCTTT
TRBV7-9,14,TRBJ1-2,-,-,CASSPTVVGYGYTF,TGTGCCAGCAGCCCTACAGTCGTGGGCTATGGCTACACCTTC
TRBV20-1,13,TRBJ1-1,-,TRBD1,CSAYRGGNTEAFF,TGCAGTGCCTACAGGGGGGGGAACACTGAAGCTTTCTTT
TRBV25-1,15,TRBJ1-4,-,TRBD1,CASSEAAGGGKKRFF,TGTGCCAGCAGTGAGGCGGCAGGGGGGGGTAAAAAACGGTTTTTT
TRBV20-1,13,TRBJ2-1,-,-,CSARPHSDGEQFF,TGCAGTGCTAGACCACATAGCGATGGTGAGCAGTTCTTC
TRBV4-2,15,TRBJ1-2,many,TRBD1,CASSHPGQDNYGYTF,TGTGCCAGCAGCCATCCGGGACAGGATAACTATGGCTACACCTTC
TRBV20-1,15,TRBJ2-5,many,-,CSARRGSGGKWEQYF,TGCAGTGCTAGACGAGGGTCAGGGGGGAAGTGGGAGCAGTACTTC
TRBV20-1,14,TRBJ2-3,-,-,CSARVAGLRDTQYF,TGCAGTGCTAGGGTGGCAGGGCTAAGGGATACTCAGTATTTT
TRBV4-1,15,TRBJ2-7,many,TRBD1,CASSQEDRASYEQYF,TGCGCCAGCAGCCAAGAGGACAGGGCCTCCTACGAGCAGTACTTC
TRBV7-9,17,TRBJ1-1,few,-,CASSSRGAGVGNTEAFF,TGTGCCAGCAGCTCCCGGGGGGCCGGGGTCGGAAACACTGAAGCTTTCTTT
TRBV20-1,14,TRBJ2-7,-,TRBD1,CSARIDGQGAEQYF,TGCAGTGCTCGGATTGACGGACAGGGGGCCGAGCAGTACTTC
TRBV20-1,14,TRBJ1-1,-,-,CSARGTSTYTEAFF,TGCAGTGCTAGGGGGACCAGTACATACACTGAAGCTTTCTTT
TRBV7-2,14,TRBJ2-7,many,-,CASSLVSEYYEQYF,TGTGCCAGCAGCTTAGTCTCTGAGTACTACGAGCAGTACTTC
TRBV11-2,15,TRBJ2-1,many,-,CASSLVLRIYNEQFF,TGTGCCAGCAGCTTAGTCCTCCGGATTTACAATGAGCAGTTCTTC
TRBV4-1,18,TRBJ2-7,-,-,CASSQDYKVAESSYEQYF,TGCGCCAGCAGCCAAGATTATAAAGTCGCTGAAAGCTCCTACGAGCAGTACTTC
TRBV7-3,18,TRBJ2-2,-,-,CASSLGFGAIQNTGELFF,TGTGCCAGCAGCTTAGGGTTCGGGGCGATCCAGAACACCGGGGAGCTGTTTTTT
TRBV5-1,14,TRBJ1-2,many,-,CASSLNPDYYGYTF,TGCGCCAGCAGCTTGAACCCAGACTACTATGGCTACACCTTC
TRBV6-1,16,TRBJ2-1,few,TRBD2,CASSAETAGAYNEQFF,TGTGCCAGCAGTGCTGAAACGGCGGGGGCCTACAATGAGCAGTTCTTC
TRBV7-8,15,TRBJ2-5,-,-,CASSLDPAGEETQYF,TGTGCCAGCAGCTTAGATCCAGCAGGGGAAGAGACCCAGTACTTC
TRBV18,15,TRBJ1-1,few,-,CASSPPVGGNTEAFF,TGTGCCAGCTCACCACCGGTCGGGGGCAACACTGAAGCTTTCTTT
TRBV5-1,13,TRBJ1-4,few,-,CASSRDMNEKLFF,TGCGCCAGCAGCCGAGATATGAATGAAAAACTGTTTTTT
TRBV6-5,15,TRBJ2-6,many,-,CASSRGALGANVLTF,TGTGCCAGCAGTCGGGGGGCGCTTGGGGCCAACGTCCTGACTTTC